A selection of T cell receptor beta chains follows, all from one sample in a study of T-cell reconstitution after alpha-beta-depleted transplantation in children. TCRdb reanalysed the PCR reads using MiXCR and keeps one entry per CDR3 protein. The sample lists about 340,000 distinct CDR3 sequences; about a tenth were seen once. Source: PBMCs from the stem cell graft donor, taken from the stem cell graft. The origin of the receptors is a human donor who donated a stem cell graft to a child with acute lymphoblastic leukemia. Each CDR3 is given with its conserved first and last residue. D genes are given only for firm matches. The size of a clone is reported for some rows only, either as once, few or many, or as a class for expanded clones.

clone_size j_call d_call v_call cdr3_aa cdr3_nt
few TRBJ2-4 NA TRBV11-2 CASSRPGPAKNIQYF TGTGCCAGCAGCCGCCCGGGACCTGCCAAAAACATTCAGTACTTC
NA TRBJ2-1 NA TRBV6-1 CASSRGVGAEQFF TGTGCCAGCAGCCGAGGCGTGGGGGCCGAGCAGTTCTTC
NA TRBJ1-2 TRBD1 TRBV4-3 CASSQDLGTGVYGYTF TGCGCCAGCAGCCAAGATTTAGGGACAGGGGTCTATGGCTACACCTTC
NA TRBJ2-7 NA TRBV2 CASSDIRDPPYEQYF TGTGCCAGCAGTGATATCCGGGACCCCCCCTACGAGCAGTACTTC
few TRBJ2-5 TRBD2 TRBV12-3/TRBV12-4 CATARGRKAGAKETQYF TGTGCCACCGCGAGGGGAAGGAAAGCGGGAGCCAAAGAGACCCAGTACTTC
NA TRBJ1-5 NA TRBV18 CASRRTDSNQPQHF TGTGCCAGCCGCCGGACAGATAGCAATCAGCCCCAGCATTTT
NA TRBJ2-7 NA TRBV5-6 CASSLGTGRGYEQYF TGTGCCAGCAGCTTGGGGACGGGGCGCGGTTACGAGCAGTACTTC
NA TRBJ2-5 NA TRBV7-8 CASREEYGQETQYF TGTGCCAGCAGGGAGGAGTACGGTCAAGAGACCCAGTACTTC
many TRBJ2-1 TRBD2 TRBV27 CASSPFIWTSGINNEQFF TGTGCCAGCAGTCCTTTTATCTGGACTAGCGGTATCAACAATGAGCAGTTCTTC
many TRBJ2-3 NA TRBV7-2 CASSFSPDTQYF TGTGCCAGCAGCTTTTCTCCAGATACGCAGTATTTT
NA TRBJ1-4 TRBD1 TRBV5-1 CASSRQGAANEKLFF TGCGCCAGCAGCCGTCAGGGGGCAGCTAATGAAAAACTGTTTTTT
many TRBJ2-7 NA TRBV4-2 CASRGQREISYEQYF TGTGCCAGCAGGGGACAACGGGAGATCTCCTACGAGCAGTACTTC
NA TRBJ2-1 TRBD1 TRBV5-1 CASSSGTGGGSSYNEQFF TGCGCCAGCAGCAGCGGGACAGGGGGTGGCAGCTCCTACAATGAGCAGTTCTTC
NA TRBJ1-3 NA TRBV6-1 CASSEVGGNTIYF TGTGCCAGCAGTGAAGTTGGTGGAAACACCATATATTTT
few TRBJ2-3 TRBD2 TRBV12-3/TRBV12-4 CASSLGRGTSVTDTQYF TGTGCCAGCAGTTTAGGTCGAGGGACTAGCGTCACAGATACGCAGTATTTT
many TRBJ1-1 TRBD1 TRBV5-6 CASSLGNRGTEAFF TGTGCCAGCAGCTTGGGAAACAGGGGTACTGAAGCTTTCTTT
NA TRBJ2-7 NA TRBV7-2 CASSSPTVQSYEQYF TGTGCCAGCAGCTCACCGACTGTGCAATCCTACGAGCAGTACTTC
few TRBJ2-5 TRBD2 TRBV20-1 CSAELAGAKTQYF TGCAGTGCCGAACTAGCGGGAGCGAAGACCCAGTACTTC
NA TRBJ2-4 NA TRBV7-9 CARSPGRAKNIQYF TGTGCCAGGAGCCCTGGGCGTGCCAAAAACATTCAGTACTTC
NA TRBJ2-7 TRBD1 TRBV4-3 CASSQDLGQGVEQYF TGCGCCAGCAGCCAAGATCTCGGACAGGGCGTCGAGCAGTACTTC
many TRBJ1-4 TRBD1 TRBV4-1 CASSLQGVGEKLFF TGCGCCAGCAGCCTGCAGGGGGTTGGAGAAAAACTGTTTTTT
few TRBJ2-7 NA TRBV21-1 CASSKMKGTGEGIYEQYF TGTGCCAGCAGCAAGATGAAGGGGACAGGGGAGGGGATATACGAGCAGTACTTC
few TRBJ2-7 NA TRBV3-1 CASSQMAGAPHEQYF TGTGCCAGCAGCCAAATGGCGGGCGCGCCCCACGAGCAGTACTTC
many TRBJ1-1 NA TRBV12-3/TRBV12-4 CASSLGRLNTEAFF TGTGCCAGCAGTTTGGGGCGACTGAACACTGAAGCTTTCTTT
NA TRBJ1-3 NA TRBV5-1 CTSRPGVASGNTIYF TGCACCAGCAGACCAGGGGTTGCCTCTGGAAACACCATATATTTT
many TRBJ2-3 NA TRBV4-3 CASSQDRTRTDTQYF TGCGCCAGCAGCCAAGATAGGACTCGCACAGATACGCAGTATTTT
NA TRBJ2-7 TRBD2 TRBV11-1 CASSSREGTNYEQYF TGTGCCAGCAGTTCCCGGGAGGGGACTAACTACGAGCAGTACTTC
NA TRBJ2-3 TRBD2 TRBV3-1 CASSPWGLAGEEATDTQYF TGTGCCAGCAGCCCCTGGGGGCTAGCGGGAGAAGAGGCGACAGATACGCAGTATTTT
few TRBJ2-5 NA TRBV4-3 CASSQDKADDPRRETQYF TGCGCCAGCAGCCAAGATAAAGCGGATGATCCGCGACGAGAGACCCAGTACTTC
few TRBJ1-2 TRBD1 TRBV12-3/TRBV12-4 CASSLVRTGVHGYTF TGTGCCAGCAGTTTAGTTCGGACAGGGGTTCATGGCTACACCTTC
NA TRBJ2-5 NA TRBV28 CASAGGVQETQYF TGTGCCAGCGCTGGCGGGGTACAAGAGACCCAGTACTTC
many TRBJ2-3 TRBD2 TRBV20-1 CSASGRSTDTQYF TGCAGTGCTAGCGGGAGGAGCACAGATACGCAGTATTTT
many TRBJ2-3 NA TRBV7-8 CASTSDSAARYASSTDTQYF TGTGCCAGCACCTCCGACTCTGCGGCACGATACGCCTCTAGCACAGATACGCAGTATTTT
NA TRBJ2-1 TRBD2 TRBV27 CASSLRRSRRVAGYNEQFF TGTGCCAGCAGTTTAAGACGGAGTAGAAGGGTAGCGGGTTACAATGAGCAGTTCTTC
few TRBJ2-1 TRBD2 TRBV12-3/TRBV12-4 CASSYLAGGESEQFF TGTGCCAGCAGTTACCTAGCGGGAGGGGAGAGTGAGCAGTTCTTC
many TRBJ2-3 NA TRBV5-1 CASSLSRDGLTDTQYF TGCGCCAGCAGCCTATCGAGGGACGGACTCACAGATACGCAGTATTTT
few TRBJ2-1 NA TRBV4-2 CASSQDLYFVNEQFF TGTGCCAGCAGCCAAGATCTGTACTTCGTCAATGAGCAGTTCTTC
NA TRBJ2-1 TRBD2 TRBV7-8 CASSFGRTRMIFNEQFF TGTGCCAGCAGCTTTGGTCGGACTAGGATGATCTTCAATGAGCAGTTCTTC
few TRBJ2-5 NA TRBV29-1 CSVPGRRQETQYF TGCAGCGTCCCAGGGAGGAGGCAAGAGACCCAGTACTTC
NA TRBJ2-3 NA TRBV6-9 CASSYRSGSHTDTQYF TGTGCCAGCAGTTATAGGAGCGGTAGCCACACAGATACGCAGTATTTT
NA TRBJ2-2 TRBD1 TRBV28 CASSPTGDTGELFF TGTGCCAGCAGTCCCACAGGGGACACCGGGGAGCTGTTTTTT
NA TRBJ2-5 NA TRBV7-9 CASSIRRDQETQYF TGTGCCAGCAGCATTCGACGGGATCAAGAGACCCAGTACTTC
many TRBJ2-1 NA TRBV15 CATSRVLASSYNEQFF TGTGCCACCAGCAGAGTCCTAGCGAGCTCCTACAATGAGCAGTTCTTC
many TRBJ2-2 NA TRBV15 CATSRDQTGELFF TGTGCCACCAGCAGGGACCAGACCGGGGAGCTGTTTTTT
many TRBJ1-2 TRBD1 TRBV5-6 CASGTGVKSSGYTF TGTGCCAGCGGAACAGGGGTCAAGTCGTCTGGCTACACCTTC
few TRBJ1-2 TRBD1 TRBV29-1 CSVIRDRGHGYTF TGCAGCGTAATCCGGGACAGGGGGCATGGCTACACCTTC
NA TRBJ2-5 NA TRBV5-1 CASSLAEKVETQYF TGCGCCAGCAGCTTGGCGGAGAAGGTAGAGACCCAGTACTTC
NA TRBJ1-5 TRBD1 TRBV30 CAWQGGANQPQHF TGTGCCTGGCAGGGGGGAGCCAATCAGCCCCAGCATTTT
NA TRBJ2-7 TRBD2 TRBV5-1 CASSSLPGLAGGWYEQYF TGCGCCAGCAGCTCCCTCCCGGGACTAGCGGGAGGATGGTACGAGCAGTACTTC
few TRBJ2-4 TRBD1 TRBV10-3 CATGQGENIQYF TGTGCCACAGGACAGGGGGAAAACATTCAGTACTTC
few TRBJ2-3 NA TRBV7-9 CASSLSAGAPRDTQYF TGTGCCAGCAGCTTATCGGCGGGGGCCCCCCGAGATACGCAGTATTTT
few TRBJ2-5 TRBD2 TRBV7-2 CASSLAPTTSRRGQTQYF TGTGCCAGCAGCTTAGCTCCGACGACTAGCCGCCGGGGCCAGACCCAGTACTTC
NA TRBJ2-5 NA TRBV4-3 CASSQDMAGRETQYF TGCGCCAGCAGCCAAGATATGGCCGGGCGGGAGACCCAGTACTTC
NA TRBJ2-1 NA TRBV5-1 CASLYDGGSYNEQFF TGCGCCAGCCTATACGACGGGGGCTCCTACAATGAGCAGTTCTTC
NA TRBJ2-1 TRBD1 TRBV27 CASSLSGQGKQFF TGTGCCAGCAGTTTATCGGGACAGGGGAAGCAGTTCTTC